This T cell receptor (beta chain) was observed in a study of blood T cell repertoires in COVID-19. In this sample, this clone turned up a few times. Clones were sequenced by immunoSEQ multiplex PCR, and TCRdb holds only the in-frame ones, with some missing. In the table there are around 30,000 clones, around 86% of which are singletons. The trim removed 4 bases at V and 5 bases at J, leaving 2 bases unmatched. This CDR3 has 13 residues. Germline values: CDR1 MNHEY, CDR2 SMNVEV (reference sequence). Material for sequencing was peripheral blood. The rearrangement joins TRBV27 to TRBJ2-7; 10 bases align to TRBD2. This receptor was obtained from a human donor in a cohort sampled during active COVID-19. The donor label of this sample is uncertain. The DNA of the CDR3 is TGTGCCAGCAGTTCCCTAGCGGGAGACGAGCAGTACTTC. Amino acids: CASSSLAGDEQYF.